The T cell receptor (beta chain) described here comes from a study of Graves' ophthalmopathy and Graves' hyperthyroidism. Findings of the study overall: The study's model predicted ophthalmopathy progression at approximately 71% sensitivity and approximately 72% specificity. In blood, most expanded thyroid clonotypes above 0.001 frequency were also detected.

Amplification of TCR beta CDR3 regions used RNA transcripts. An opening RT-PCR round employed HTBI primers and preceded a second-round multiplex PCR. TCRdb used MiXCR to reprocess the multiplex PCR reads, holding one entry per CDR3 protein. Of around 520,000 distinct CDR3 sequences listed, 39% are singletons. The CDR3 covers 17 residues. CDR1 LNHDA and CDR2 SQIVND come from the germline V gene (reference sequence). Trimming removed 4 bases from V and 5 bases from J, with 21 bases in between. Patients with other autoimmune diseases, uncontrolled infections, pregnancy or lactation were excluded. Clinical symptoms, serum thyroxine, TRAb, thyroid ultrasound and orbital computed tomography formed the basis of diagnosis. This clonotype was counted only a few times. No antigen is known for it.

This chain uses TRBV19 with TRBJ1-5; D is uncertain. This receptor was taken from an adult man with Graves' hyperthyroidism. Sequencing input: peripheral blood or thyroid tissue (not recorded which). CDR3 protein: CASSTLRFQALDQPQHF. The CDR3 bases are TGTGCCAGTAGTACCCTCAGGTTTCAGGCCCTTGATCAGCCCCAGCATTTT.